This T cell receptor beta chain originates from a study of cytomegalovirus exposure and HLA in healthy donors. This clone has a handful of counts. PCR amplification relied on 60 Vbeta primers (plus 13 Jbeta primers). Measured with immunoSEQ multiplex PCR; TCRdb has only the in-frame clones, and not every one. This sample carries 120,000 or so clones, less than 20% of them seen once, and the ten largest clones take 1.9%. CDR1 is MGHRA and CDR2 is YSYEKL in the germline V gene. The V gene end was trimmed by 4 bases and the J gene end by 2 bases; junction bases not matched to a gene: 8. The CDR3 totals 15 residues. Though probably carrying unrecorded immune exposures, donors were nominally healthy at sampling.

This TCR was recovered from a woman between 18 and 29 years old in good health and CMV-seronegative. The sequenced sample was PBMCs. The chain combines TRBV4-1 with TRBJ2-7, with 7 positions matching TRBD1. The CDR3 loop is CASSPPGQGAYEQYF. The CDR3 coding sequence is TGCGCCAGCAGCCCCCCCGGGCAGGGGGCCTACGAGCAGTACTTC.